Here is one TCR beta chain with its context. The antigen is undetermined. The sample carries other DNA sequences with the same CDR3. The V segment lost 0 bases and the J segment 8 bases; nucleotides outside the gene matches: 4. Germline lookup yields CDR1 MNHEY and CDR2 SVGAGI. The CDR3 runs to 15 residues. Produced via immunoSEQ multiplex PCR; TCRdb's table is partial and in-frame only. This sample has some 2 million clones, with approximately 95% found just once. These data come from a study of shared clonotypes between healthy human individuals. Study background: The study drew on a couple of women and three men aged 18 to 49 as donors. General observations from the study: Relative to clonotypes present in all four donors, those not shared had lower generation probabilities.

Those who donated, Caucasian adults without exception, all lived in Nashville, Tennessee. Sample: naive CD4+ T cells sorted from blood. The subset here: CD45RA+ positively selected. This clonotype was sampled from a man aged 18-30 years in good health. This chain joins TRBV6-5 and TRBJ1-4; 9 bases are shared with TRBD1. The CDR3 reads CASSYSGQGGEKLFF. Here the CDR3 DNA reads TGTGCCAGCAGTTACTCGGGACAGGGCGGGGAAAAACTGTTTTTT.